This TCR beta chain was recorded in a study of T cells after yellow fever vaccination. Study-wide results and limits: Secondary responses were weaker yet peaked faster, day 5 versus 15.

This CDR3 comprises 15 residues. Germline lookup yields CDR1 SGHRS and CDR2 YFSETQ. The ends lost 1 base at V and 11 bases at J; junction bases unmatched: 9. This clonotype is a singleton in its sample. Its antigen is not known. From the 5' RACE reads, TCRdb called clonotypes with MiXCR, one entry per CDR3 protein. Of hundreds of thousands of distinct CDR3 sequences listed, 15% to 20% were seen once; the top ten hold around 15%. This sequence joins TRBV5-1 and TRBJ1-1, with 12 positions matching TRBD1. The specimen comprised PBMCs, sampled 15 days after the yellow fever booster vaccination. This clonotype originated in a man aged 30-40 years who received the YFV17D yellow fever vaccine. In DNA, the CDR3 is TGCGCCAGCAGCTTGCTTGGGACAGGGGGCAATAGGGCTTTCTTT. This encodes CASSLLGTGGNRAFF.